This is a list of T cell receptor beta chains from one sample in a study of T cell responses to AZD1222 COVID-19 vaccine. This table comes from immunoSEQ multiplex PCR, and its TCRdb copy is limited to in-frame clones, with some not included. The sample yields about 96,000 clones, almost 90% seen once. The material sequenced was peripheral blood, taken on day 0 of AZD1222 vaccination. These receptors were obtained from an adult in good health. CDR3s include the opening cysteine and the closing phenylalanine or tryptophan. The order of the fields is D gene, J gene, V gene, CDR3 protein, CDR3 DNA. The D gene is left open where the match is weak.

TRBD2 | TRBJ2-6 | TRBV9 | CASSVMAGGPPGANVLTF | TGTGCCAGCAGCGTAATGGCGGGAGGTCCCCCGGGGGCCAACGTCCTGACTTTC
. | TRBJ2-3 | TRBV12-3/TRBV12-4 | CASSLVASTQYF | TGTGCCAGCAGTTTAGTGGCCTCTACGCAGTATTTT
. | TRBJ1-1 | TRBV9 | CASSTGDTEAFF | TGTGCCAGCAGCACCGGAGACACTGAAGCTTTCTTT
. | TRBJ1-3 | TRBV30 | CAWSVRPGRNTIYF | TGTGCCTGGAGTGTACGCCCAGGGCGGAACACCATATATTTT
. | TRBJ1-3 | TRBV19 | CASSDPWDTIYF | TGTGCCAGTAGTGACCCATGGGACACCATATATTTT
. | TRBJ2-7 | TRBV18 | CASSPPDVPYEQYF | TGTGCCAGCTCACCACCGGACGTCCCCTACGAGCAGTACTTC
TRBD1 | TRBJ1-2 | TRBV6-5 | CASGDSNYGYTF | TGTGCCAGCGGGGACAGTAACTATGGCTACACCTTC
TRBD2 | TRBJ2-2 | TRBV11-3 | CASSPGLANTGELFF | TGTGCCAGCAGCCCGGGACTAGCGAACACCGGGGAGCTGTTTTTT
. | TRBJ2-7 | TRBV12-3/TRBV12-4 | CASSFRRGGEQYF | TGTGCCAGCAGTTTTAGGCGAGGCGGCGAGCAGTACTTC
. | TRBJ2-7 | TRBV5-1 | CASSSPQGLEQYF | TGCGCCAGCAGCTCCCCCCAGGGCCTGGAGCAGTACTTC
. | TRBJ2-3 | TRBV19 | CASRSIDPSTDTQYF | TGTGCCAGTAGGAGTATCGACCCTAGCACAGATACGCAGTATTTT
TRBD1 | TRBJ2-1 | TRBV4-1 | CASSLDRGGLPGNEQFF | TGCGCCAGCAGCCTAGACAGGGGAGGTCTCCCGGGCAATGAGCAGTTCTTC
. | TRBJ1-6 | TRBV3-1/TRBV3-2 | CASSQQGRINSPLHF | TGTGCCAGCAGCCAACAGGGACGGATTAATTCACCCCTCCACTTT
TRBD2 | TRBJ2-7 | TRBV10-3 | CAIRGTSGSTAPYEQYF | TGTGCCATCAGGGGGACTAGCGGCTCCACGGCCCCCTACGAGCAGTACTTC